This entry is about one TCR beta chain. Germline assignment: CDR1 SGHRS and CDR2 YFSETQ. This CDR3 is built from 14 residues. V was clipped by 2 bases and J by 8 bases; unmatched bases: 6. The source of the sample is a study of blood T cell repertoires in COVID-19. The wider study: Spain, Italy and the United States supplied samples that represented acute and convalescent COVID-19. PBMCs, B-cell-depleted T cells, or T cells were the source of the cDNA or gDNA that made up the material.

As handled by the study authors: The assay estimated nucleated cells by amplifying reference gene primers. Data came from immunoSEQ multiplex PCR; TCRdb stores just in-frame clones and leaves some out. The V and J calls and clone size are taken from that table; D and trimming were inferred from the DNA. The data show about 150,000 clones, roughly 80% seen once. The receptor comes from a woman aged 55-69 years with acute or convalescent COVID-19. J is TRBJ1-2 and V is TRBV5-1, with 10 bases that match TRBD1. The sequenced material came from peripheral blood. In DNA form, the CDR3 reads TGCGCCAGCAGCTTAAACCGGGACAGGGGCGGCTACACCTTC. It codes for CASSLNRDRGGYTF.